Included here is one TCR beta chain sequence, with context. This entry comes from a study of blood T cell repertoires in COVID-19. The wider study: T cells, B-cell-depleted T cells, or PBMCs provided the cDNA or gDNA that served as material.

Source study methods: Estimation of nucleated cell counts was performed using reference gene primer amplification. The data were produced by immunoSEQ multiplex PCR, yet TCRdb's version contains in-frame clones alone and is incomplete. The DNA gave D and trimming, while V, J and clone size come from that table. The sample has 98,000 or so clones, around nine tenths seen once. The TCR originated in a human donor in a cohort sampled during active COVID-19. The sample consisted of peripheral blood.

DNA for the CDR3: TGTGCCAGCAGCCCGGACAGGCTCGACAACTACAATTCACCCCTCCACTTT. Translation: CASSPDRLDNYNSPLHF. This sequence joins TRBV6-2 or TRBV6-3 and TRBJ1-6; TRBD1 matches 7 bases. V dropped 6 bases and J dropped 7; count of bases not matched to a gene: 15. The CDR3 is 17 amino acids. Germline CDR1 MNHEY, CDR2 SVGEGT.